This T cell receptor (beta chain) was captured by sequencing in a study of T cells in Graves' hyperthyroidism and ophthalmopathy (dated by TCRdb to the late 2010s). Regarding the study in general: TCR V-J signatures able to tell the groups apart were searched for in a discovery cohort of approximately 95 patients, of whom over 40 had Graves' ophthalmopathy and under 65 had stable Graves' hyperthyroidism. For training and testing, the 100 or so patients in the discovery cohort were randomly divided in a 7:3 ratio. Following sampling, methimazole starting at 30 mg daily was given to hyperthyroidism patients, and high-dose intravenous methylprednisolone was given to ophthalmopathy patients. Thyroid tissue and blood T-cell repertoires from about 6 Graves' hyperthyroidism patients were also compared in the study. The paper reports TCR Vbeta CDR3 sequencing of 140 or so peripheral blood samples: 40 to 45 ophthalmopathy, around 80 hyperthyroidism and approximately 17 progressor patients. Prospective prediction of ophthalmopathy was tested in an independent validation cohort consisting of roughly 19 hyperthyroidism patients and over 15 patients who later progressed to ophthalmopathy.

The TCR beta CDR3 regions were amplified from RNA transcripts. For the first round of RT-PCR on the TCR CDR3, the HTBI primer set was used together with the Qiagen OneStep RT-PCR kit. Libraries were constructed in a second round of multiplex PCR, after which size selection and purification were performed. The libraries were sequenced on an Illumina HiSeq2000 using paired-end 100 bp reads. Regarding the original processing steps: SOAPnuke was used to process the raw data, removing reads that contained adapters or uncalled bases, had a mean Phred below 15, or lacked an exact match to the constant primer or identifier. High-quality paired reads were merged with COPE v1.2.5, and unique nucleotide sequences were defined as clonotypes. Clonotypes were aligned to IMGT TRBV, TRBD and TRBJ reference segments using MiTCR v1.1. Only V-J combinations with frequency above 0.0001, covering 98% to 99.2% of repertoires, were analysed. The TCS score was defined as the ratio of F50 (clonal expansion) to E x V (chaos), calculated using BLOSUM62-based TCRdist between CDR3 peptides within each V-J. Welch's t-statistics and random forest reduced just over 500 V-J features to 10 to 15, which were used in a naive Bayes classifier (R e1071). The Morisita-Horn index was used to measure how similar the thyroid and blood repertoires were. Using fastp at Q25 and MiXCR, TCRdb reprocessed the public reads and kept productive beta chains. Each entry merges the rows of one CDR3 protein and shows their most common DNA and genes. These V and J calls derive from TCRdb rather than the authors' analysis. The sample table holds 650,000 to 800,000 distinct CDR3 sequences, of which about 45% were seen once. Jointly, the top ten make up roughly 7.2% of the sample.

Exclusion was applied to patients with uncontrolled infections, other autoimmune diseases, pregnancy or lactation. Diagnoses were established on the basis of clinical symptoms, serum thyroxine and TRAb, thyroid ultrasound, and orbital computed tomography. Trizol reagent was used to extract total RNA, and RNA quality was then checked on an Agilent 2100 Bioanalyzer. Trimmed from V: 8 bases; trimmed from J: 4 bases; junction bases lacking a gene match: 6. Measured from the cysteine to the phenylalanine, the CDR3 is 13 residues long. Only the CDR3 portion is preserved as DNA: 39 bases, with reading frame beginning at the first base. CDR1 and CDR2 were assigned from the germline V gene as ENHRY and SYGVKD. Overall study results and their limits: Most expanded thyroid clonotypes (frequency above 0.001) were also found in blood, which suggests that blood repertoires may mirror thyroid immune responses. Sample size was not statistically predetermined, and blinding of investigators to group allocation was not performed. Ophthalmopathy was separated from stable hyperthyroidism by a 13 V-J signature model, with over 85% sensitivity and about 81% specificity obtained in cross-validation and 80%/75% obtained in testing. In validation, the model predicted progression to ophthalmopathy a median of 6.5 months before onset, with about 70% sensitivity and almost 75% specificity.

This clonotype was counted at least ten times. The target of this receptor is not known. Base qualities were left out, and no much larger clone turns up one base away. The TCR was taken from an adult man with Graves' disease, either hyperthyroidism or ophthalmopathy (not recorded which). The rearranged segments are TRBV10-3 and TRBJ1-2, and 8 bases in between align with TRBD1. The sample consisted of peripheral blood or thyroid tissue (not recorded which). The CDR3 has the sequence CAIGPGTGYGYTF. The nucleotides are TGTGCCATCGGACCCGGGACAGGCTATGGCTACACCTTC.